These 22 T cell receptor beta chains share one sample of origin, sequenced in a study of blood T cell repertoires in COVID-19. TCRdb's copy holds only in-frame clones and misses some; the assay was immunoSEQ multiplex PCR. This sample has around 71,000 clones, with roughly 80% found just once. Sequenced: peripheral blood. All receptors derive from a man aged 25-45 years with COVID-19, enrolled during active disease.

The table lists this clone with a few counts. This sequence joins TRBV4-1 and TRBJ1-3; no definite D call. The CDR3 covers 18 residues. V dropped 2 bases and J dropped 0 bases, with 17 bases sitting between them. CDR1 MGHRA and CDR2 YSYEKL come from the germline V gene. The DNA for the CDR3 is TGCGCCAGCAGCCAATCAAAAGGCAGTGGGAGCTCTGGAAACACCATATATTTT. This translates into CASSQSKGSGSSGNTIYF.

V and J are TRBV10-3 and TRBJ1-2, with a possible D match to TRBD1 (5 bases). CDR1 is ENHRY, CDR2 SYGVKD, per germline. V lost 3 bases to trimming and J lost 7 bases, with 12 bases between them. The CDR3 runs 13 residues. The CDR3 loop reads CAISDAGPGGYTF. CDR3 in DNA: TGTGCCATCAGTGACGCAGGGCCGGGTGGCTACACCTTC.

The J gene is TRBJ2-1, the V gene TRBV11-2, with D uncertain. The CDR3 spans 11 residues. Germline-derived CDR1 and CDR2 are SGHAT and FQNNGV. Trimming removed 1 base from V and 12 bases from J, with 7 bases in between. Here the CDR3 reads CASSLGPGQFF. The CDR3, as DNA: TGTGCCAGCAGCTTAGGGCCGGGGCAGTTCTTC. The whole variable domain, filled in from reference TRBV11-2 and TRBJ2-1, reads EAGVAQSPRYKIIEKRQSVAFWCNPISGHATLYWYQQILGQGPKLLIQFQNNGVVDDSQLPKDRFSAERLKGVDSTLKIQPAKLEDSAVYLCASSLGPGQFFGPGTRLTVL.

The chain is built from TRBV6-2 or TRBV6-3 and TRBJ2-1; TRBD2 agrees at 14 bases. CDR3 length equals 21 residues. Losses at the gene ends were 4 bases for V and 6 bases for J; bases not matched to a gene: 20. Germline CDR1 reads MNHEY; CDR2 reads SVGEGT. The CDR3 region has the DNA TGTGCCAGCAGTTTCCTATGGCCGGGACTAGCGGGAGAGAGGTTGGGCAATGAGCAGTTCTTC. Translated: CASSFLWPGLAGERLGNEQFF.

The count of this clone is one. This CDR3 is CASSLAQGGFEAFF. The CDR3 DNA reads TGCGCCAGCAGCTTGGCACAGGGTGGTTTCGAAGCTTTCTTT. The chain is built from TRBV5-1 and TRBJ1-1; possibly TRBD1 for D (6 bases). CDR3 size: 14 residues. Germline V gene data show CDR1 as SGHRS and CDR2 as YFSETQ. V lost 0 bases and J lost 8, with 14 bases in between.

CDR3 in DNA: TGTGCCAGCAGGGGACAGGGAGGGGAGACCCAGTACTTC. Translated: CASRGQGGETQYF. The gene calls are TRBV6-5 and TRBJ2-5; TRBD1 agrees at 9 bases. The CDR3 sequence is 13 residues long. The V gene end was trimmed by 6 bases and the J gene end by 5 bases; junction bases not matched to a gene: 4. Looked up from germline, CDR1 is MNHEY and CDR2 is SVGAGI.

This chain uses TRBV28 with TRBJ1-1; tentative D call: TRBD1 (5 bases). V was trimmed by 3 bases and J by 4 bases, leaving 9 bases between them. The CDR3 spans 13 residues. Per the germline V gene, CDR1 is MDHEN and CDR2 is SYDVKM. CDR3 DNA sequence: TGTGCCAGCAGTTTTGGGGGGTTCACTGAAGCTTTCTTT. This codes for CASSFGGFTEAFF.

The V call is TRBV7-3, the J call TRBJ2-7, with 9 bases aligning to TRBD1. The CDR3 sequence is 15 residues long. The ends lost 4 bases at V and 3 bases at J; junction bases unmatched: 7. CDR1 and CDR2 from the germline V gene are SGHTA and FQGTGA. The CDR3 is CASSCRDREYYEQYF. The CDR3 DNA reads as TGTGCCAGCAGCTGCCGGGACAGGGAGTACTACGAGCAGTACTTC.

The genes are TRBV28 and TRBJ2-2, with TRBD1 matching over 10 bases. The germline CDR1 and CDR2 sequences are MDHEN and SYDVKM. J was trimmed by 5 bases and V by 3 bases; bases with no gene match: 6. The CDR3 consists of 16 residues. The CDR3 spells CASSFFRTGGTGELFF. CDR3 sequence (DNA): TGTGCCAGCAGTTTTTTCAGGACAGGGGGTACCGGGGAGCTGTTTTTT.

This clone was picked up one time. The gene calls are TRBV27 and TRBJ1-6; the D gene is possibly TRBD1 (6 bases). The CDR3 has 13 residues. Germline-derived CDR1 and CDR2 are MNHEY and SMNVEV (reference sequence). With 4 bases removed from V and 7 bases from J, the gap between germline ends came to 8 bases. The CDR3 DNA reads as TGTGCCAGCAGTTGGGGGCGGAATTCACCCCTCCACTTT. Amino acid sequence: CASSWGRNSPLHF.

The chain recombines TRBV7-2 with TRBJ1-1, with TRBD1 matching 11 bases. Germline V gives CDR1 SGHTA, CDR2 FQGNSA. V shed 4 bases, J shed 1 base, and the junction held 5 bases outside the gene matches. This CDR3 comprises 16 residues. CDR3 bases: TGTGCCAGCAGCTGGACAGGGGGCAGTTCGAACACTGAAGCTTTCTTT. Protein sequence: CASSWTGGSSNTEAFF.

The chain couples TRBV28 to TRBJ2-1, with 11 bases matching TRBD1. CDR1 and CDR2 (germline): MDHEN, SYDVKM. Trimming at V came to 1 base and at J to 8 bases, leaving 7 bases not matched to a gene. This CDR3 is built from 16 residues. CDR3 in DNA: TGTGCCAGCAGTTTATACGGGGACAGGGGGTCCCATGAGCAGTTCTTC. Protein product: CASSLYGDRGSHEQFF.

For this clone: One end of the junction is discordant with germline, which a read error may explain. The sample has other DNA sequences that encode this CDR3 too. V is TRBV11-2 and J is TRBJ1-2; tentatively, D is TRBD1 (6 bases). The CDR3 totals 12 residues. Germline assignment: CDR1 SGHAT and CDR2 FQNNGV. The CDR3 loop reads CASSATGYGYTF. CDR3 DNA sequence: TGTGCCAGCAGCGCCACAGGGTATGGCTACACCTTT.

The chain employs TRBV27 and TRBJ2-2, with a tentative D call TRBD2 (6 bases). Germline CDR1 reads MNHEY; CDR2 reads SMNVEV (reference sequence). This CDR3 contains 15 residues. The ends were cut back, 6 bases at V and 6 bases at J, with 17 bases in the middle. CDR3 in DNA: TGTGCCAGCAGCGAGGGGTACGAGCGGGCCGGGGAGCTGTTTTTT. This encodes CASSEGYERAGELFF.

The chain carries TRBV18 and TRBJ2-7; TRBD1 aligns across 9 bases. CDR3 length: 14 amino acids. J lost 4 bases, V lost 8 bases, and 9 bases had no gene match. Germline values: CDR1 KGHSH, CDR2 LQKENI. In DNA form, the CDR3 reads TGTGCCAGCACTCAAAGCGGGACAGGGTACGAGCAGTACTTC. Translation gives CASTQSGTGYEQYF.

This clone was observed a few times. The V call is TRBV27, the J call TRBJ2-7; TRBD1 matches at 9 bases. The CDR3 consists of 14 residues. With 5 bases clipped from V and 7 bases from J, the junction kept 9 bases outside the gene matches. CDR1 is MNHEY, CDR2 SMNVEV, per germline (reference sequence). CDR3 sequence (DNA): TGTGCCAGCAGTCTTAAGACAGGGGGAAATGAGCAGTACTTC. This codes for CASSLKTGGNEQYF.

The chain links TRBV27 to TRBJ1-1; D gene unclear. In germline, CDR1 is MNHEY, CDR2 SMNVEV (reference sequence). This CDR3 has 15 amino acids. Trimming left V 7 bases short and J 2 bases short, with 17 bases between. CDR3 protein: CASTPGPGFNTEAFF. In nucleotides, the CDR3 is TGTGCCAGCACCCCCGGTCCGGGGTTCAACACTGAAGCTTTCTTT.

The gene calls are TRBV9 and TRBJ2-1, with 13 positions matching TRBD2. The germline gives CDR1 SGDLS, CDR2 YYNGEE. The CDR3 runs 16 residues. The junction had 10 bases not matched to a gene; V was cut back by 4 bases and J by 9 bases. DNA for the CDR3: TGTGCCAGCAGCCCAAGGACTAGCGGGAGTCGAAGTGAGCAGTTCTTC. This sequence encodes CASSPRTSGSRSEQFF. The full variable domain, in which reference TRBV9 and TRBJ2-1 provide the parts outside the CDR3, is DSGVTQTPKHLITATGQRVTLRCSPRSGDLSVYWYQQSLDQGLQFLIQYYNGEERAKGNILERFSAQQFPDLHSELNLSSLELGDSALYFCASSPRTSGSRSEQFFGPGTRLTVL.

J is TRBJ1-5 and V is TRBV3-1 (or the pseudogene TRBV3-2), with 8 nucleotides matching TRBD1. V lost 8 bases, J lost 4 bases, and 4 bases stayed unmatched. The CDR3 is made up of 13 amino acids. Germline V gene data show CDR1 as LGHDT and CDR2 as YNNKEL (reference sequence). The CDR3 region has the DNA TGTGCCAGCGGACAGGGATTAAATCAGCCCCAGCATTTT. It is translated as CASGQGLNQPQHF.

Written as DNA, the CDR3 is TGTGCCAGCTCACCACCGGGACAGGGGGCCAAGAACACCGGGGAGCTGTTTTTT. Encoded protein: CASSPPGQGAKNTGELFF. The chain links TRBV18 to TRBJ2-2; 12 positions match TRBD1. Germline CDR1 is KGHSH and CDR2 is LQKENI. V trimming: 0 bases; J trimming: 1 base; junction bases outside the gene matches: 3. This CDR3 region has 18 residues.

The rearrangement uses TRBV4-3 and TRBJ2-5; weak D call: TRBD2 (5 bases). CDR3 length: 15 residues. Germline V gene data show CDR1 as LGHNA and CDR2 as YSLEER. V lost 4 bases and J lost 3, with 15 bases in between. The DNA for the CDR3 is TGCGCCAGCAGCCCCTCGAGGGCGAAAGAAGAGACCCAGTACTTC. Protein: CASSPSRAKEETQYF.

The chain uses TRBV7-9 and TRBJ2-7; the D gene is possibly TRBD1 (6 bases). The CDR3 runs to 14 residues. The germline V gene has CDR1 SEHNR and CDR2 FQNEAQ (reference sequence). The V end was cut by 5 bases, the J end by 4 bases, with 15 bases between. In nucleotides, the CDR3 is TGTGCCAGCAGCCCAAAGACAGGCGGGTACGAGCAGTACTTC. Translating it yields CASSPKTGGYEQYF.